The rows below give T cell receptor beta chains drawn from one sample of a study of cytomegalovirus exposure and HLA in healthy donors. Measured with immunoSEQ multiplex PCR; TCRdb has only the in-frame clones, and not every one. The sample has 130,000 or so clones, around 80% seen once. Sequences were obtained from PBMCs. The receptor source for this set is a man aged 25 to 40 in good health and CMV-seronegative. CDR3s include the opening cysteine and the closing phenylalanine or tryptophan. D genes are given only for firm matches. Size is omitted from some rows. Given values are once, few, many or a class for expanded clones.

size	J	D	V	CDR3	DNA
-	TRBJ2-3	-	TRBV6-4	CASSAGGTDTQYF	TGTGCCAGCAGTGCGGGGGGCACAGATACGCAGTATTTT
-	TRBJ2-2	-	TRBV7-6	CASSLAFGRVANTGELFF	TGTGCCAGCAGCTTAGCTTTCGGGCGGGTCGCAAACACCGGGGAGCTGTTTTTT
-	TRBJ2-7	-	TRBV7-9	CASSLDMARYHEQYF	TGTGCCAGCAGCTTGGACATGGCTAGATACCACGAGCAGTACTTC
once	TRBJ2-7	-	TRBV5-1	CASSPLPGYEQYF	TGCGCCAGCAGCCCGCTGCCCGGCTACGAGCAGTACTTC
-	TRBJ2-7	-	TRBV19	CASSIGRDFTYEQYF	TGTGCCAGTAGTATAGGCAGGGATTTTACCTACGAGCAGTACTTC
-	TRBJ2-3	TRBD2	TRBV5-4	CAYRRGVTDTQYF	TGTGCCTACAGGCGGGGGGTCACAGATACGCAGTATTTT
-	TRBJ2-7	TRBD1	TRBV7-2	CASSFDRAEQYF	TGTGCCAGCAGCTTCGACAGGGCCGAGCAGTACTTC
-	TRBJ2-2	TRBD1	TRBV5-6	CASRPDRASTGELFF	TGTGCCAGCAGACCGGACAGGGCCAGCACCGGGGAGCTGTTTTTT
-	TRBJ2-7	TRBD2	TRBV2	CASGRTSGTSEQYF	TGTGCCAGCGGGAGGACTAGCGGGACTAGTGAGCAGTACTTC
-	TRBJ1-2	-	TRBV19	CASNRDGYTF	TGTGCCAGTAACAGGGATGGCTACACCTTC
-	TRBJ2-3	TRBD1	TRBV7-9	CASSVDRGTDTQYF	TGTGCCAGCAGCGTGGACAGGGGCACAGATACGCAGTATTTT
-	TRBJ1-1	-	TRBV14	CASSRQQIMNTEAFF	TGTGCCAGCAGCCGCCAACAGATTATGAACACTGAAGCTTTCTTT
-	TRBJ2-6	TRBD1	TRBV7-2	CARGQGSGANVLTF	TGTGCCAGGGGACAGGGCTCTGGGGCCAACGTCCTGACTTTC
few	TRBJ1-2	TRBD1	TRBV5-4	CASSLFSGTGGYGYTF	TGTGCCAGCAGTCTATTCTCCGGGACAGGGGGCTATGGCTACACCTTC
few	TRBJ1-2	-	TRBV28	CASSRGWTANYGYTF	TGTGCCAGCAGTAGGGGCTGGACAGCTAACTATGGCTACACCTTC
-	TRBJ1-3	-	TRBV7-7	CASSLTDSSSTIYF	TGTGCTAGCAGCTTAACCGACAGCTCCTCCACCATATATTTT
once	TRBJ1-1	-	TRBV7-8	CASSFKGRTEAFF	TGTGCCAGCAGCTTCAAGGGGCGGACTGAAGCTTTCTTT
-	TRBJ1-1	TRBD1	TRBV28	CASSWDRWITEAFF	TGTGCCAGCAGTTGGGACAGGTGGATCACTGAAGCTTTCTTT
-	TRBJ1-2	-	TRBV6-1	CASSDNSYGYTF	TGTGCCAGCAGTGACAATTCCTATGGCTACACCTTC
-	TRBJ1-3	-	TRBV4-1	CASSQAGLGNTIYF	TGCGCCAGCAGCCAAGCTGGACTGGGAAACACCATATATTTT
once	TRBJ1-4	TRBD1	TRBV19	CASSLPGQGEEKLFF	TGTGCCAGTAGTCTTCCGGGACAGGGAGAAGAAAAACTGTTTTTT
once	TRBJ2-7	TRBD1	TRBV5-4	CASSGKPGQDPYEQYF	TGTGCCAGCAGCGGGAAGCCGGGACAGGACCCTTACGAGCAGTACTTC
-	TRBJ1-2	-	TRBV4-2	CASSQERSNYGYTF	TGTGCCAGCAGCCAAGAGCGGAGTAACTATGGCTACACCTTC
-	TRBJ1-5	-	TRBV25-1	CASAPGPEYGNQPQHF	TGTGCCAGTGCCCCTGGGCCAGAATATGGCAATCAGCCCCAGCATTTT
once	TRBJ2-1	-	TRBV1	CTSSHTSTSGRNVGEQFF	TGCACCAGCAGCCATACATCGACTAGCGGGAGGAATGTCGGTGAGCAGTTCTTC
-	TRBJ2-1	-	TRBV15	CATRGAYEQFF	TGTGCCACTCGCGGGGCCTATGAGCAGTTCTTC
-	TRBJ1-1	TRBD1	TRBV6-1	CASSGPRTGRMNTEAFF	TGTGCCAGCAGTGGGCCTCGGACAGGGAGGATGAACACTGAAGCTTTCTTT
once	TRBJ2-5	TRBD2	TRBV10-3	CAIRVAGEETQYF	TGTGCCATCAGAGTAGCGGGGGAAGAAACCCAGTACTTC
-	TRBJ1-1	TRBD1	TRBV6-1	CAGGQGAYTEAFF	TGTGCCGGGGGACAGGGGGCATACACTGAAGCTTTCTTT
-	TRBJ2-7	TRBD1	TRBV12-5	CASGLRPQGKGYEQYF	TGTGCTAGTGGTCTTCGCCCACAGGGGAAGGGTTACGAGCAGTACTTC
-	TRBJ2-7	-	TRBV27	CASSLSTPTSTVAEQYF	TGCGCCAGCAGTTTATCAACGCCCACTAGCACGGTTGCCGAGCAGTACTTC
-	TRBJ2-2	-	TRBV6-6	CASSAPGLVSTGELFF	TGTGCCAGCAGTGCCCCAGGGCTCGTTAGCACCGGGGAGCTGTTTTTT
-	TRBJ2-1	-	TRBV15	CATDTGTYNEQFF	TGTGCCACCGATACAGGGACATACAATGAGCAGTTCTTC
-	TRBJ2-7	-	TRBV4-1	CASSYGPGDSYEQYF	TGCGCCAGCAGCTATGGGCCGGGAGACTCCTACGAGCAGTACTTC
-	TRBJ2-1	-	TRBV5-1	CASSLDSTPYNEQFF	TGCGCCAGCAGCTTGGACAGCACCCCCTACAATGAGCAGTTCTTC
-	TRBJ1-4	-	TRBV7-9	CASSDSGVTNEKLFF	TGTGCCAGCAGCGATTCAGGGGTCACTAATGAAAAACTGTTTTTT
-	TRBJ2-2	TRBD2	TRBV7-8	CASSLSGGASTGELFF	TGTGCCAGCAGCTTAAGCGGGGGCGCGAGCACCGGGGAGCTGTTTTTT
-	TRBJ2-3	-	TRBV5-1	CASSSTGGGDTQYF	TGCGCCAGCAGTTCTACAGGGGGGGGAGATACGCAGTATTTT
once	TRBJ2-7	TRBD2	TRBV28	CASSLPAGGHYEQYF	TGTGCCAGCAGTCTCCCCGCGGGGGGCCACTACGAGCAGTACTTC
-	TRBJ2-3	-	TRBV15	CATSREEQVRGDTQYF	TGTGCCACCAGCAGAGAAGAACAGGTGCGGGGAGATACGCAGTATTTT